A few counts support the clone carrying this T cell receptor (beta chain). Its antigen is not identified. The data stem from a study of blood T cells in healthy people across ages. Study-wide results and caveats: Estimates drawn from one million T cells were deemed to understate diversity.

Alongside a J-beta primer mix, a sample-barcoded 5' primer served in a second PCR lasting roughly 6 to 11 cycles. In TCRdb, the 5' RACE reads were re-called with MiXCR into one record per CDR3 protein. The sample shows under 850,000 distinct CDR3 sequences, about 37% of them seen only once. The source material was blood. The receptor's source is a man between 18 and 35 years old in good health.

The DNA of the CDR3 is TGTGCCAGCAGCTTGATCGGGGGCCATGAGCAGTACTTC. It codes for CASSLIGGHEQYF. The rearrangement joins TRBV5-5 to TRBJ2-7; D may match TRBD1 or TRBD2 (6 bases each). The CDR3 is 13 residues long. V lost 1 base, J lost 7 bases, and 12 bases lay in between. CDR1 and CDR2 from the germline V gene are SGHKS and YYEKEE (reference sequence).